This entry concerns a single T cell receptor beta chain. Its recognized antigen is unknown. Base quality data are lacking; no much larger clone is found one base away. The data stem from a study of OX40 agonist ivuxolimab in advanced cancers. Study-level background: Ivuxolimab was an agonistic, fully human IgG2 monoclonal antibody directed against OX40 (CD134), a costimulatory receptor. Intravenous ivuxolimab was administered to patients every 2 weeks at six dose levels: 0.01, 0.1, 0.3, 1.5, 3 and 10 mg/kg. Of the 50 or so patients in dose escalation, about 19 had hepatocellular carcinoma, roughly 15 had melanoma, 9 had renal cell carcinoma and 9 had head and neck cancer. In the dose-escalation cohort, roughly 82% of patients were male, and the mean age was around 60 years with a range of roughly 23 to 79. Patients were allowed to have had prior anti-PD-1, anti-PD-L1 or anti-CTLA-4 therapy, and 40% to 45% of the dose-escalation patients had previously received checkpoint inhibitors. Three dose-escalation patients achieved partial responses, one with hepatocellular carcinoma and two with cutaneous melanoma. Peripheral TCRbeta sequencing was intended to test whether TCR sequence diversity was altered and clonal T-cell expansion was caused by ivuxolimab. The paper reports the monotherapy dose-escalation portion (N of about 47 patients) of the phase I ivuxolimab trial.

To sequence the TCRbeta CDR3 region, genomic DNA was isolated from the sorted cells. The immunoSEQ Assay was used to sequence the TCRbeta CDR3 regions. TCRdb re-hosts the immuneACCESS table, in-frame sequences only. Its copies lack some clones; in the studies checked, an unresolved V gene accounts for under half of them, and the cause for the rest is not known. The sample table holds nearly 60,000 clones, of which roughly 77% were seen once. The ten largest account for over 0.7% of the sample. Trimming at the junction amounts to 5 bases on V and 3 bases on J, and the germline ends lie 19 bases apart. CDR1 and CDR2 are read off the germline V gene as SGHTA and FQGTGA. CDR3 length: 16 amino acids, cysteine to phenylalanine. Of the read, only the CDR3 DNA is kept; its 48 bases are in frame from base 1. The trial excluded patients who had a history of autoimmune disease or who were on systemic immunosuppression. Peripheral blood for TCR sequencing was collected from all dose cohorts at baseline, on cycle 4 day 1, and on cycle 7 day 1. Samples were obtained from an open-label, multicenter, first-in-human phase I dose-escalation trial of ivuxolimab. Adults with locally advanced or metastatic melanoma, renal cell carcinoma, hepatocellular carcinoma or head and neck squamous cell carcinoma were enrolled in the trial. CD4+ and CD8+ T cells were sorted separately from peripheral blood before TCR sequencing.

What the study reported, not specific to this receptor: Low levels of normalized T-cell clonal expansion were also seen in some nonresponding patients. On average, CD8+ T cells showed more expanded clones than CD4+ T cells after ivuxolimab. At doses of 0.1 to 3.0 mg/kg, clonal expansion of both CD4+ and CD8+ T cells in blood was seen between baseline and week 6. In partial responders in the 0.1-3.0 mg/kg groups, normalized peripheral clonal expansion was found to be among the lowest, especially among CD8+ T cells. Which antigens the clonally expanded peripheral T cells were specific for was not determined.

The rearrangement combines TRBV7-3 with TRBJ2-5, with the D gene possibly TRBD1 or TRBD2, each one fitting 5 bases. This specimen was CD4+ or CD8+ T cells sorted from blood, taken in a trial of the OX40 agonist ivuxolimab. This TCR was sampled from an adult with an advanced solid tumor such as melanoma, head and neck, liver or kidney cancer. The CDR3 corresponds to CASSKGWGNGEETQYF. The DNA sequence is as follows: TGTGCCAGCAGCAAAGGCTGGGGGAATGGTGAAGAGACCCAGTACTTC.